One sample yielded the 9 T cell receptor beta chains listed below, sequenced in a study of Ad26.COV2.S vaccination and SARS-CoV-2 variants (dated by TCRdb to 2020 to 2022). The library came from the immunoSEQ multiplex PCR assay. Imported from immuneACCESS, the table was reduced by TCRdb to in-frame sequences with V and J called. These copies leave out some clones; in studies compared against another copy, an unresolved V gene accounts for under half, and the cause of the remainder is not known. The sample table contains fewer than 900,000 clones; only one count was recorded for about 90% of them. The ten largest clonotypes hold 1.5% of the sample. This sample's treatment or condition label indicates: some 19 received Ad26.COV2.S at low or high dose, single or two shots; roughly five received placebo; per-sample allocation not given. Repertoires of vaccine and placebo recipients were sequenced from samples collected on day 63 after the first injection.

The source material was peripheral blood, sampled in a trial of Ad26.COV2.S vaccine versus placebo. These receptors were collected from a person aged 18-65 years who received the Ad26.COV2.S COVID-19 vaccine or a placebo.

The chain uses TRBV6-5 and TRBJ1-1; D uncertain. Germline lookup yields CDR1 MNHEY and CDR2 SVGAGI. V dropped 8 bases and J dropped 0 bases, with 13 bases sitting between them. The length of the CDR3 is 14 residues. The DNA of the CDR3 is TGTGCCAGCGGACCGACGGTGATGAACACTGAAGCTTTCTTT. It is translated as CASGPTVMNTEAFF.

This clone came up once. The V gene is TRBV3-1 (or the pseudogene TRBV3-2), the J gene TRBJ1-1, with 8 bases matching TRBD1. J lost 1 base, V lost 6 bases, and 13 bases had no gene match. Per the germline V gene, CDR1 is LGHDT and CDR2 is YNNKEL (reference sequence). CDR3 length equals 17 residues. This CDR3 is CASRSTGGMRANTEAFF. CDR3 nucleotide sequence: TGTGCCAGCAGAAGCACAGGGGGAATGAGAGCGAACACTGAAGCTTTCTTT.

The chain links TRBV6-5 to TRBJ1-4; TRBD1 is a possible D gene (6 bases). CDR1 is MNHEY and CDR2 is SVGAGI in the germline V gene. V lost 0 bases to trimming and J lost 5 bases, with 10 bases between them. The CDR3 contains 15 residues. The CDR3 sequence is CASSYSTGKNEKLFF. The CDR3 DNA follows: TGTGCCAGCAGTTACTCGACAGGAAAAAATGAAAAACTGTTTTTT.

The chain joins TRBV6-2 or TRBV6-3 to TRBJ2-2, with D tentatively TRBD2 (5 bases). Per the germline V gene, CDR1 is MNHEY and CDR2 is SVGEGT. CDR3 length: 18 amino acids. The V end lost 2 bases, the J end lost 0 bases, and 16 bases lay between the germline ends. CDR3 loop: CASSYRFSASSNTGELFF. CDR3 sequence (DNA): TGTGCCAGCAGTTACAGGTTCTCGGCTAGCTCGAACACCGGGGAGCTGTTTTTT.

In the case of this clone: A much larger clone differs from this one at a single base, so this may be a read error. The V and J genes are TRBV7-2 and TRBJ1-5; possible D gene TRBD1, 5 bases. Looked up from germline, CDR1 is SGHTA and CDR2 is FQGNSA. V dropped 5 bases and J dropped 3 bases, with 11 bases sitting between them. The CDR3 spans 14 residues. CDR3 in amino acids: CASSPGHTNQPQHF. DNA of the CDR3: TGTGCCAGCAGCCCAGGACACACCAATCAGCCCCAGCATTTT.

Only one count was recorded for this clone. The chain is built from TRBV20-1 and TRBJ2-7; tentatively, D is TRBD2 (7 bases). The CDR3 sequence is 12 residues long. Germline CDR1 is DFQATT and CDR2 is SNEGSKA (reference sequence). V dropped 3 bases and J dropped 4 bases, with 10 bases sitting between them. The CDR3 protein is CSASGRGYEQYF. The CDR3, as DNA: TGCAGTGCTAGTGGGAGGGGGTACGAGCAGTACTTC.

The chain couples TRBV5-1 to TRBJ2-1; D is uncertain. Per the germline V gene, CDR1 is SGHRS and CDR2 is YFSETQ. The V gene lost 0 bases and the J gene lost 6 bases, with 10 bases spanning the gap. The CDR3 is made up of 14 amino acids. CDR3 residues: CASSLASSGNEQFF. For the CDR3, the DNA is TGCGCCAGCAGCTTGGCCAGCTCAGGCAATGAGCAGTTCTTC. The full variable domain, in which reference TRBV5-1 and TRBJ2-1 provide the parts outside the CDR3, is KAGVTQTPRYLIKTRGQQVTLSCSPISGHRSVSWYQQTPGQGLQFLFEYFSETQRNKGNFPGRFSGRQFSNSRSEMNVSTLELGDSALYLCASSLASSGNEQFFGPGTRLTVL.

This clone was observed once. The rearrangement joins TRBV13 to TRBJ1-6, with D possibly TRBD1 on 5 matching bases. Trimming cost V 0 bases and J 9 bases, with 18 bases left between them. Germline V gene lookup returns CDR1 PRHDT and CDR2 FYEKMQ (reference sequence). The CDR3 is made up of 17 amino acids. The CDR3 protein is CASSLGRVRGGFSPLHF. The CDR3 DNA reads TGTGCCAGCAGCTTAGGCCGGGTTAGGGGCGGATTTTCACCCCTCCACTTT.

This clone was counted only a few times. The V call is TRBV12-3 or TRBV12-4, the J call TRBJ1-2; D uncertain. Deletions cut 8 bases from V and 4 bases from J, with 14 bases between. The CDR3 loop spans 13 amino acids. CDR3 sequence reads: CASSEGQSYGYTF. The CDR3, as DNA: TGTGCCAGCTCGGAAGGCCAGAGCTATGGCTACACCTTC.